Detailed here is one TCR beta chain. This entry is derived from a study of T cell repertoires in cytomegalovirus infection. This CDR3 comprises 16 residues. Germline V CDR1 and CDR2: SGHTA, FQGNSA. V lost 0 bases to trimming and J lost 2 bases; unmatched junction nucleotides: 4. TCRdb re-derived calls from the reads in MiXCR, one entry per CDR3 protein. The data contain 300,000 to 400,000 distinct CDR3 sequences, more than 8% of them seen just once; the ten biggest clones take up around 4.1%. The sequence was collected from a human donor in good health (CMV status not recorded). Some clones in this sample may be carry-over from other donors' samples. The sequencing input was PBMCs. The chain carries TRBV7-2 and TRBJ1-2; 9 bases line up with TRBD1. The CDR3 nucleotides are TGTGCCAGCAGCTTAGCAACACAGGGGGCGAACTATGGCTACACCTTC. Translated, it gives CASSLATQGANYGYTF.